The T cell receptor (beta chain) described here comes from a study of T cell responses to AZD1222 COVID-19 vaccine. Study summary: Researchers grouped second doses given at about 4 or about 12 weeks into one pool. Study-level points and caveats: Of spike-specific TCRs, nearly half reportedly target regions left unmutated in variants.

Germline CDR1 LNHDA, CDR2 SQIVND (reference sequence). The CDR3 covers 16 residues. Losses at the gene ends were 7 bases for V and 4 bases for J; bases not matched to a gene: 14. For this clone: Its antigen is still unknown.

Clones were sequenced by immunoSEQ multiplex PCR, and TCRdb holds only the in-frame ones, with some missing. The sample has just over 70,000 clones, around 84% seen once. The clonotype was recovered from an adult in good health. Sequencing used peripheral blood, obtained on day 0 of AZD1222 vaccination. The V and J genes are TRBV19 and TRBJ1-2; 8 bases map to TRBD1. This CDR3 reads CASTPRSQGAPYGYTF. DNA for the CDR3: TGTGCCAGTACCCCCCGTAGCCAGGGGGCCCCCTATGGCTACACCTTC. The variable domain in full, with the rest retrieved from reference TRBV19 and TRBJ1-2, is DGGITQSPKYLFRKEGQNVTLSCEQNLNHDAMYWYRQDPGQGLRLIYYSQIVNDFQKGDIAEGYSVSREKKESFPLTVTSAQKNPTAFYLCASTPRSQGAPYGYTFGSGTRLTVV.